The entry below describes one TCR beta chain. Its target is not known. TCRdb fed the 5' RACE reads into MiXCR, producing one record per CDR3 protein. The repertoire includes approximately 510,000 distinct CDR3 sequences, just over 20% of them detected once, and 16% sits in the top ten. The data derive from a study of T cells after yellow fever vaccination. Study context: When fractions had low cell numbers, they were prepared with SMART-Seq v4 Ultra Low Input.

Study-wide findings and caveats: A secondary response was less intense yet reached its peak sooner, at day 5 versus 15. Reappearance after the booster was observed for most primary-vaccination clones (about 96% CD4, over 70% CD8).

Germline V CDR1 and CDR2: SGHTS, YDEGEE. The CDR3 is 14 residues long. Trimming removed 2 bases at V and 6 bases at J, with 11 bases between. The starting material was PBMCs, obtained approximately 22 days after the first yellow fever vaccination. The rearrangement links TRBV5-8 to TRBJ2-2; unclear D gene. The sequence was collected from a man younger than 30 who received the YFV17D yellow fever vaccine. In DNA, the CDR3 is TGTGCCAGCAGCTTTAACTGGGCGTCCGGGGAGCTGTTTTTT. Translation gives CASSFNWASGELFF. Combining the CDR3 with reference TRBV5-8 and TRBJ2-2 gives the whole variable domain EAGVTQSPTHLIKTRGQQATLRCSPISGHTSVYWYQQALGLGLQFLLWYDEGEERNRGNFPPRFSGRQFPNYSSELNVNALELEDSALYLCASSFNWASGELFFGEGSRLTVL.